One and the same sample provided the 23 T cell receptor beta chains below, sequenced in a study of T cells in tuberculosis. After thawing and overnight rest, PBMC were stained with GMM-loaded CD1B tetramer, viability dye and anti-CD3 for sorting. The lipid loaded on the CD1B tetramers was C32 glucose monomycolate from Rhodococcus equi. Some clones are missing from TCRdb's copy, which holds only in-frame ones; the method was immunoSEQ multiplex PCR. Among roughly 92,000 clones listed, roughly 91% were seen once. The sample was CD1b-GMM tetramer-negative cells sorted from PBMCs. The source is an adult woman with latent tuberculosis.

The chain employs TRBV14 and TRBJ1-2, with D possibly being TRBD1 (5 bases). V lost 1 base and J lost 7, with 16 bases in between. This CDR3 contains 15 residues. From germline, CDR1 is SGHDN and CDR2 FVKESK. The CDR3 loop is CASSQVGERGFGYTF. CDR3 DNA sequence: TGTGCCAGCAGCCAAGTTGGGGAAAGGGGCTTTGGCTACACCTTC.

The chain combines TRBV19 with TRBJ1-5; the D gene is possibly TRBD1 (6 bases). The CDR3 loop spans 15 amino acids. From germline, CDR1 is LNHDA and CDR2 SQIVND (reference sequence). Trimming cost V 4 bases and J 4 bases, with 14 bases left between them. CDR3 DNA: TGTGCCAGTAGTACTCAAGGGGGGGAAAATCAGCCCCAGCATTTT. Translating it yields CASSTQGGENQPQHF. Looking up the rest from reference TRBV19 and TRBJ1-5 gives the full variable domain: DGGITQSPKYLFRKEGQNVTLSCEQNLNHDAMYWYRQDPGQGLRLIYYSQIVNDFQKGDIAEGYSVSREKKESFPLTVTSAQKNPTAFYLCASSTQGGENQPQHFGDGTRLSIL.

The CDR3 protein is CASGSGSGGVDTQYF. The CDR3 DNA reads TGTGCCAGCGGGAGTGGAAGCGGGGGGGTAGATACGCAGTATTTT. J is TRBJ2-3 and V is TRBV9, with 10 bases lining up with TRBD2. The V segment lost 7 bases and the J segment 5 bases; nucleotides outside the gene matches: 10. The length of the CDR3 is 15 residues. Per the germline V gene, CDR1 is SGDLS and CDR2 is YYNGEE.

The chain combines TRBV6-5 with TRBJ2-1, with TRBD2 identical over 7 bases. Trimming removed 6 bases from V and 5 bases from J; junction bases left unmatched: 7. Germline V gene lookup returns CDR1 MNHEY and CDR2 SVGAGI. This CDR3 spans 14 amino acids. Here the CDR3 reads CASSPRGVHNEQFF. The DNA of the CDR3 is TGTGCCAGCAGCCCCCGGGGGGTCCACAATGAGCAGTTCTTC.

The chain carries TRBV9 and TRBJ2-5; 8 bases match TRBD1. The CDR3 extends over 14 amino acids. Germline V gene lookup returns CDR1 SGDLS and CDR2 YYNGEE. Unmatched junction bases numbered 7, after V lost 4 bases and J lost 5 bases. The CDR3 sequence: CASSSGQGQETQYF. In DNA, the CDR3 is TGTGCCAGCAGCTCAGGACAGGGCCAGGAGACCCAGTACTTC.

The chain joins TRBV6-1 to TRBJ1-2; possible D gene TRBD1, 6 bases. Germline V lookup: CDR1 MNHNS, CDR2 SASEGT. V was shortened by 2 bases and J by 8 bases, with 21 bases between the two germline ends. The length of the CDR3 is 16 residues. CDR3: CASSEIGTTGTTGYTF. In DNA form, the CDR3 reads TGTGCCAGCAGTGAAATTGGCACTACCGGGACAACCGGCTACACCTTC.

The rearrangement uses TRBV6-5 and TRBJ2-7; 10 bases agree with TRBD1. CDR1 is MNHEY and CDR2 is SVGAGI in the germline V gene. CDR3 size: 10 residues. The CDR3 DNA reads TGTGCCAGCGGGGACAGGGGTAAGCACGTC. It encodes CASGDRGKHV.

The V and J genes are TRBV7-2 and TRBJ1-5; TRBD1 might be the D (6 bases). Looked up from germline, CDR1 is SGHTA and CDR2 is FQGNSA. This CDR3 has 14 amino acids. V was shortened by 5 bases and J by 5 bases, with 13 bases between the two germline ends. CDR3 nucleotide sequence: TGTGCCAGCAGCCCTCAACAGGGTTATCAGCCCCAGCATTTT. It specifies CASSPQQGYQPQHF.

The chain uses TRBV10-1 and TRBJ2-3, with 12 bases identical to TRBD2. This CDR3 contains 18 residues. Germline CDR1 reads WNHNN; CDR2 reads SYGVQD (reference sequence). V lost 1 base to trimming and J lost 4 bases; unmatched junction nucleotides: 9. CDR3 sequence (DNA): TGCGCCAGCAGTGAGTTAGCTAGCGGGGGGGCGAAGGCAGATACGCAGTATTTT. It encodes CASSELASGGAKADTQYF.

J is TRBJ2-2 and V is TRBV11-2, with 8 bases matching TRBD1. V was clipped by 5 bases and J by 5 bases; unmatched bases: 4. CDR1 and CDR2 from the germline V gene are SGHAT and FQNNGV. CDR3 length: 14 amino acids. The CDR3 nucleotides are TGTGCCAGCAGCCCGGACAGGGTTACCGGGGAGCTGTTTTTT. Protein sequence: CASSPDRVTGELFF.

This sequence joins TRBV14 and TRBJ2-7; 10 nucleotides line up with TRBD2. V was clipped by 0 bases and J by 1 base; unmatched bases: 6. The CDR3 is 17 residues long. Germline loops: CDR1 SGHDN, CDR2 FVKESK. The CDR3 protein is CASSQDPISGGSYEQYF. CDR3 in DNA: TGTGCCAGCAGCCAAGATCCTATTAGCGGGGGGTCCTACGAGCAGTACTTC. The entire variable domain, with the rest obtained from reference TRBV14 and TRBJ2-7, is as follows: EAGVTQFPSHSVIEKGQTVTLRCDPISGHDNLYWYRRVMGKEIKFLLHFVKESKQDESGMPNNRFLAERTGGTYSTLKVQPAELEDSGVYFCASSQDPISGGSYEQYFGPGTRLTVT.

The V call is TRBV10-2, the J call TRBJ1-2; TRBD1 agrees at 10 bases. Germline V CDR1 and CDR2: WSHSY, SAAADI. The CDR3 sequence is 12 residues long. V shed 7 bases and J 5 bases; nucleotides not matched to a gene: 1. CDR3 protein: CASTGQGYGYTF. CDR3 DNA sequence: TGCGCCAGCACGGGACAGGGGTATGGCTACACCTTC.

The chain is built from TRBV10-3 and TRBJ1-5, with D possibly matching TRBD1 (5 bases). Trimming took off 11 bases at V and 6 bases at J, with 17 bases between the two ends. There are 13 residues in the CDR3. Germline CDR1 ENHRY, CDR2 SYGVKD. This CDR3 reads CAAWSGGGQPQHF. CDR3 DNA sequence: TGTGCCGCCTGGAGCGGGGGAGGTCAGCCCCAGCATTTT.

This rearrangement joins TRBV19 to TRBJ1-1, with 8 bases identical to TRBD1. Germline V gene data show CDR1 as LNHDA and CDR2 as SQIVND (reference sequence). The V and J ends lost 2 bases and 5 bases, in that order; junction bases with no gene match: 10. This CDR3 spans 16 amino acids. CDR3 region: CASSIRQGAGITEAFF. The CDR3 DNA reads as TGTGCCAGTAGTATACGGCAGGGGGCAGGGATAACTGAAGCTTTCTTT.

The chain is built from TRBV7-2 and TRBJ1-2; D unclear. Trimming removed 0 bases at V and 0 bases at J, with 17 bases between. The CDR3 is 18 residues long. Germline V gene sequence: CDR1 SGHTA, CDR2 FQGNSA. The CDR3 here is CASSLAPGRELANYGYTF. CDR3 sequence (DNA): TGTGCCAGCAGCTTAGCGCCGGGGAGGGAGTTAGCTAACTATGGCTACACCTTC.

V gene TRBV7-2 combines with J gene TRBJ1-1; no clear D gene. Per germline, CDR1 SGHTA and CDR2 FQGNSA. The CDR3 spans 13 residues. Trimming took 0 bases from V and 1 from J, leaving 3 bases between them. The CDR3 is CASSLAKNTEAFF. The DNA for the CDR3 is TGTGCCAGCAGCTTAGCCAAGAACACTGAAGCTTTCTTT.

The chain joins TRBV19 to TRBJ1-6, with 9 bases fitting TRBD1. J gave up 6 bases and V 6 bases, and 6 bases lay outside the gene matches. This CDR3 region has 15 residues. The germline V gene encodes CDR1 LNHDA and CDR2 SQIVND (reference sequence). The CDR3 DNA is TGTGCCAGTAGAACACCGGGACAGGGTAATTCACCCCTCCACTTT. It specifies CASRTPGQGNSPLHF.

The CDR3 here is CASSSGLTNTEAFF. In DNA form, the CDR3 reads TGCGCCAGCAGCTCGGGACTAACGAACACTGAAGCTTTCTTT. The gene calls are TRBV5-1 and TRBJ1-1; D possibly corresponds to TRBD1 (5 bases). V was clipped by 3 bases and J by 1 base, with 10 bases between them. Germline V CDR1 and CDR2: SGHRS, YFSETQ. The CDR3 contains 14 residues.

With respect to this clone: The junction does not match germline at one end; this may be a read error. Different DNA sequences within this sample yield the same CDR3. The gene calls are TRBV25-1 and TRBJ1-1; D uncertain. CDR1 is MGHDK, CDR2 SYGVNS, per germline. The CDR3 is made up of 13 amino acids. In DNA form, the CDR3 reads TGTGCCAGCAGTGAATCTTGGAGAACTGAAGCCTTCTTT. Amino acids: CASSESWRTEAFF.

The chain recombines TRBV27 with TRBJ2-3; tentative D call: TRBD2 (6 bases). Looked up from germline, CDR1 is MNHEY and CDR2 is SMNVEV (reference sequence). Trimming took 5 bases from V and 2 from J, leaving 14 bases between them. This CDR3 spans 15 amino acids. Written as DNA, the CDR3 is TGTGCCAGCAGTGCGGGGACGAGCTCCACAGATACGCAGTATTTT. Its protein is CASSAGTSSTDTQYF.

The CDR3 sequence is CASSHPQGPAFF. The CDR3 DNA reads TGTGCCAGCAGCCATCCACAGGGTCCAGCTTTCTTT. J is TRBJ1-1 and V is TRBV7-2, with D maybe TRBD1 (6 bases). In germline, CDR1 is SGHTA, CDR2 FQGNSA. The CDR3 runs to 12 residues. V gave up 5 bases and J gave up 10 bases, with 14 bases separating them.

This clone was seen just once. The chain employs TRBV5-1 and TRBJ2-1, with 8 bases that match TRBD2. After removal of 4 bases from V and 1 base from J, the junction contained 4 bases not matched to a gene. The germline CDR1 and CDR2 sequences are SGHRS and YFSETQ. The CDR3 loop spans 15 amino acids. The CDR3 loop is CASSPGLGSYNEQFF. CDR3 in DNA: TGCGCCAGCAGCCCGGGACTAGGATCCTACAATGAGCAGTTCTTC. Together with reference TRBV5-1 and TRBJ2-1, the CDR3 gives the full variable domain: KAGVTQTPRYLIKTRGQQVTLSCSPISGHRSVSWYQQTPGQGLQFLFEYFSETQRNKGNFPGRFSGRQFSNSRSEMNVSTLELGDSALYLCASSPGLGSYNEQFFGPGTRLTVL.

The gene calls are TRBV6-4 and TRBJ1-2; D perhaps matches TRBD1 (5 bases). Trimming shortened V by 11 bases and J by 4 bases, and 11 bases separated the two germline ends. The CDR3 has 11 amino acids. Germline V lookup: CDR1 MRHNA, CDR2 SNTAGT. The CDR3 DNA is TGTGCCTCCATACAGGCCTATGGCTACACCTTC. This codes for CASIQAYGYTF.